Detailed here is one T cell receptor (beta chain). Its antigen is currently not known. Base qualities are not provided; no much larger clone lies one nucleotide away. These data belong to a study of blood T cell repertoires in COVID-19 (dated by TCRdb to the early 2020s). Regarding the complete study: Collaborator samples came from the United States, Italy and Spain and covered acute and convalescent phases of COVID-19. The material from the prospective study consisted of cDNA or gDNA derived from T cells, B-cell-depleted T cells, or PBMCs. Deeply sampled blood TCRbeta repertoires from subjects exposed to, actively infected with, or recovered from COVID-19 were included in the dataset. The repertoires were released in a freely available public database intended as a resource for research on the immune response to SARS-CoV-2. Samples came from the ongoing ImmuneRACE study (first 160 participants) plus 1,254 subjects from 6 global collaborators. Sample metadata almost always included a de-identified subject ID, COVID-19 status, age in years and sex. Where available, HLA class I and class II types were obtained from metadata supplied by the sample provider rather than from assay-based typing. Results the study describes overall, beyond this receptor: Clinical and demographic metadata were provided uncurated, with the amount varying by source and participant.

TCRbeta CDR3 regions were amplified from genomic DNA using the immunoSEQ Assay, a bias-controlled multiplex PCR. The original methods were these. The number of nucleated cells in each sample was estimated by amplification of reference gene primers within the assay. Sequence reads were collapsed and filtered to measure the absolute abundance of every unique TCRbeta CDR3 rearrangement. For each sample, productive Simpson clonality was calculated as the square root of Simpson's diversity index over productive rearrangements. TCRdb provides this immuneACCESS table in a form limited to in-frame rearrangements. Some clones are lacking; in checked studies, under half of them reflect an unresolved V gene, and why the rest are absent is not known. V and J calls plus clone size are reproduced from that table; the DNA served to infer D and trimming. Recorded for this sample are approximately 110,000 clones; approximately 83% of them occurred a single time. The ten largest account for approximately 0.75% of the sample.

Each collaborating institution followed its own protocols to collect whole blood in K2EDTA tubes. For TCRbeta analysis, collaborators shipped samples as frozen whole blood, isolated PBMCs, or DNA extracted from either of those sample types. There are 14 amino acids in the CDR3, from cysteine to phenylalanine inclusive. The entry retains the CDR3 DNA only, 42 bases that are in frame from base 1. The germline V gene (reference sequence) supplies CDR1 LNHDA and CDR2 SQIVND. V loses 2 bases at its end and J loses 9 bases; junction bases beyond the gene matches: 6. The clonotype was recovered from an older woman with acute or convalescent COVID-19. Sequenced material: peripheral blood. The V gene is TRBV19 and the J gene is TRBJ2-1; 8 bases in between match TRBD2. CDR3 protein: CASSIPSGGVEQFF. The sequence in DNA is TGTGCCAGTAGTATACCTTCCGGGGGGGTTGAGCAGTTCTTC.